This section outlines one TCR beta chain sequence together with its context. As yet, its antigen is unknown. The data belong to a study of shared clonotypes between healthy human individuals. General study points: Researchers sampled blood only, noting tissue repertoires likely differ.

There are 15 residues in the CDR3. V dropped 5 bases and J dropped 5 bases, with 18 bases sitting between them. Germline V gene sequence: CDR1 SEHNR, CDR2 FQNEAQ (reference sequence). Assay: immunoSEQ multiplex PCR; the TCRdb copy retains only in-frame clones and omits some. In the table there are around 530,000 clones, around three quarters of which are singletons. The specimen was PBMCs. This TCR was recovered from a middle-aged woman in good health. Some clones in this sample may be carry-over from other donors' samples. This chain connects TRBV7-9 to TRBJ1-1; D is uncertain. The CDR3 nucleotides read TGTGCCAGCAGCCCCGGCGCGGCTGATGGGACTGAAGCTTTCTTT. Protein: CASSPGAADGTEAFF.